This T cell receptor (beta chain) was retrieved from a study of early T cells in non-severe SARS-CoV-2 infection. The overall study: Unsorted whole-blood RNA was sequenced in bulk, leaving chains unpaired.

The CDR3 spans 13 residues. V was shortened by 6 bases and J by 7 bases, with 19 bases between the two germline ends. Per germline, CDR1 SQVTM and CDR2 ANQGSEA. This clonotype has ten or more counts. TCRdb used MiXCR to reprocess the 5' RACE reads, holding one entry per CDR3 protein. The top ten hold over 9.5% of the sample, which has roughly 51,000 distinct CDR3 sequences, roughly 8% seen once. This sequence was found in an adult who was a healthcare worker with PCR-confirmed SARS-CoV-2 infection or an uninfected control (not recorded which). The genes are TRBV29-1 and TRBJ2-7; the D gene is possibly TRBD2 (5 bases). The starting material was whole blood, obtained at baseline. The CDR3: CSVAHGVGIEQYF. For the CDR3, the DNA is TGCAGCGTGGCCCACGGGGTTGGGATTGAGCAGTACTTC.